Each of the 3 T cell receptor beta chains below was sequenced from the same sample in a study of blood T cell repertoires in COVID-19. Clones were read by immunoSEQ multiplex PCR, and TCRdb kept only the in-frame ones, dropping some. The sample yields 200,000 to 250,000 clones, approximately 80% seen once. Sequencing was carried out using PBMCs or T cells enriched from blood (not recorded which). The receptor source for this set is a man in his sixties who had recovered from COVID-19.

V is TRBV7-2 and J is TRBJ1-2; 8 nucleotides agree with TRBD1. V lost 1 base, J lost 6 bases, and 7 bases stayed unmatched. CDR3 length: 15 residues. Germline values: CDR1 SGHTA, CDR2 FQGNSA. The CDR3 region is CASSLGGDRIDGYTF. The CDR3 nucleotides read TGTGCCAGCAGCTTAGGGGGGGACAGGATAGATGGCTACACCTTC.

This clone was counted a few times. V gene TRBV19 combines with J gene TRBJ1-1; D is possibly TRBD1 (5 bases). Between the trimmed V and J ends, which lost 4 bases and 0 bases, there was a span of 12 bases. The germline gives CDR1 LNHDA, CDR2 SQIVND (reference sequence). The CDR3 extends over 15 amino acids. The CDR3 loop is CASSRGGALNTEAFF. In DNA, the CDR3 is TGTGCCAGTAGTAGGGGAGGGGCTTTGAACACTGAAGCTTTCTTT.

The V call is TRBV5-4, the J call TRBJ2-7, with a tentative D call TRBD2 (6 bases). V was trimmed by 4 bases and J by 3 bases, leaving 11 bases between them. Germline CDR1 is SGHNT and CDR2 is YYREEE (reference sequence). CDR3 length: 13 amino acids. This chain's CDR3 is CASSRDGGYEQYF. In DNA, the CDR3 is TGTGCCAGCAGCAGGGACGGGGGCTACGAGCAGTACTTC.